This T cell receptor beta chain was identified in a study of blood T cell repertoires in COVID-19. About the study: PBMCs, B-cell-depleted T cells, or T cells provided the cDNA or gDNA that made up the material.

From germline, CDR1 is SGHDN and CDR2 FVKESK. The germline V and J ends were trimmed by 4 bases and 4 bases, with 16 bases remaining between them. The CDR3 length is 15 residues. In the original workflow: Reference gene primers were amplified, and this amplification served to estimate nucleated cell counts. Produced via immunoSEQ multiplex PCR; TCRdb's table is partial and in-frame only. Clone size and the V and J calls come from that table; the DNA yielded D and trimming. The data contain roughly 60,000 clones, around nine tenths of them singletons. The chain employs TRBV14 and TRBJ1-1, with D maybe TRBD1 (6 bases). Sequences were obtained from peripheral blood. The TCR sequence derives from a human donor with active COVID-19. The donor label of this sample is uncertain. CDR3 DNA: TGTGCCAGCAGCCGCCTAGGGGGGGAACGCACTGAAGCTTTCTTT. Translated: CASSRLGGERTEAFF.